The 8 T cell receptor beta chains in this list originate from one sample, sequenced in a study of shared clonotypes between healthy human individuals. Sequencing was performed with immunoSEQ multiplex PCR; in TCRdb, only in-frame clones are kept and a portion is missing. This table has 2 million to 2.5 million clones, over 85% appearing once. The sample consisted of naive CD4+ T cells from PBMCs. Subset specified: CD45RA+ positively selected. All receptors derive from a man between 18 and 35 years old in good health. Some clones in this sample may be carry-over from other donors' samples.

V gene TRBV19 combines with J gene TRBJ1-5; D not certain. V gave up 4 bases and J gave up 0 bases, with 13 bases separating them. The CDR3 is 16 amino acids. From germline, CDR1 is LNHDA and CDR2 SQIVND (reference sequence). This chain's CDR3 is CASSTPTGYSNQPQHF. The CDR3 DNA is TGTGCCAGTAGTACCCCGACGGGCTATAGCAATCAGCCCCAGCATTTT. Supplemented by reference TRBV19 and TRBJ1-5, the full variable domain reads DGGITQSPKYLFRKEGQNVTLSCEQNLNHDAMYWYRQDPGQGLRLIYYSQIVNDFQKGDIAEGYSVSREKKESFPLTVTSAQKNPTAFYLCASSTPTGYSNQPQHFGDGTRLSIL.

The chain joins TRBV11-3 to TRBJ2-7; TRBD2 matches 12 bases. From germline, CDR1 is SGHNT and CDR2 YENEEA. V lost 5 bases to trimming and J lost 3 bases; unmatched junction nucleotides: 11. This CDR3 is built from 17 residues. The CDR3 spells CASSEGVTSGGDYEQYF. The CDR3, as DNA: TGTGCCAGCAGCGAGGGGGTGACTAGCGGGGGAGACTACGAGCAGTACTTC.

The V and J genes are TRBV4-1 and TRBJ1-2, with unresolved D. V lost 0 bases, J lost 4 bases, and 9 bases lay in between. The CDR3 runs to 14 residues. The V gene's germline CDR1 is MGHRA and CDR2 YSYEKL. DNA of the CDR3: TGCGCCAGCAGCCAAGATGGGCGTACCTATGGCTACACCTTC. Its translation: CASSQDGRTYGYTF.

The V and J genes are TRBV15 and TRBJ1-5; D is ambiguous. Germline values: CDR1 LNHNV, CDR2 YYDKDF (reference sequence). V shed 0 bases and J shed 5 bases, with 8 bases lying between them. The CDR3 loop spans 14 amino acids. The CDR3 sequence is CATSRDRPDQPQHF. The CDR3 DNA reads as TGTGCCACCAGCAGAGACCGACCTGATCAGCCCCAGCATTTT.

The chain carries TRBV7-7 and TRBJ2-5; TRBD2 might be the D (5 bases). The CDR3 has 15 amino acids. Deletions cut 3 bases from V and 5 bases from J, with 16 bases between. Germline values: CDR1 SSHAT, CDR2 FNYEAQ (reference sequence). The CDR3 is CASSFDSGLWETQYF. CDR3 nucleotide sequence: TGTGCCAGCAGCTTCGATTCCGGACTGTGGGAGACCCAGTACTTC.

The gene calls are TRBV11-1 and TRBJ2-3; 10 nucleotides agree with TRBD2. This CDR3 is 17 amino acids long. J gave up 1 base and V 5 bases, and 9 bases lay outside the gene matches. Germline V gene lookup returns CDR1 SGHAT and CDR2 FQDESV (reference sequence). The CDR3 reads CASSRQLTSGGTDTQYF. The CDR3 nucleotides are TGTGCCAGCAGCCGTCAGCTCACTAGCGGGGGCACAGATACGCAGTATTTT.

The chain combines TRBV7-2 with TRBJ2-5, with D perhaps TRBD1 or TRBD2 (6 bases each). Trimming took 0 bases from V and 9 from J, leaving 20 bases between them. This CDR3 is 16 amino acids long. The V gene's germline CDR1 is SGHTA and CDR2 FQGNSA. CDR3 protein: CASSLAPRGARGPQYF. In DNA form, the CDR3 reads TGTGCCAGCAGCTTAGCCCCGAGGGGGGCAAGGGGACCCCAGTACTTC.

CDR3 amino acids: CSPVREVNTGELFF. In DNA, the CDR3 is TGCAGCCCCGTCCGGGAGGTGAATACCGGGGAGCTGTTTTTT. The rearrangement links TRBV29-1 to TRBJ2-2, with 7 nucleotides matching TRBD2. CDR3 length: 14 amino acids. The ends lost 8 bases at V and 5 bases at J; junction bases unmatched: 11. Germline V gives CDR1 SQVTM, CDR2 ANQGSEA.